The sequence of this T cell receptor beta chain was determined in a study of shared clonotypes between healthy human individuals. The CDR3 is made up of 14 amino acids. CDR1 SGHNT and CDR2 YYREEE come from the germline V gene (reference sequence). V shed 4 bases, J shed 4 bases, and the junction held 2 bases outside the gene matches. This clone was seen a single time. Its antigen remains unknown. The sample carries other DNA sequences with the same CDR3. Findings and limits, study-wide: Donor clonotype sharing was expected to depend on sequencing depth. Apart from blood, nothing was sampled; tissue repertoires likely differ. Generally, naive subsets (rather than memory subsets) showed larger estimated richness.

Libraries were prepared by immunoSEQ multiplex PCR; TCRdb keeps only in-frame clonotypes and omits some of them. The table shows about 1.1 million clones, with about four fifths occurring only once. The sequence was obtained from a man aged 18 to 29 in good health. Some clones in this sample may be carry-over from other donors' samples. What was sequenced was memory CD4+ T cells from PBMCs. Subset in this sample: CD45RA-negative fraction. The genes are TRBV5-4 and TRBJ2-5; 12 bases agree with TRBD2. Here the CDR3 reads CASSGGLAGETQYF. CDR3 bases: TGTGCCAGCAGCGGGGGACTAGCGGGAGAGACCCAGTACTTC.